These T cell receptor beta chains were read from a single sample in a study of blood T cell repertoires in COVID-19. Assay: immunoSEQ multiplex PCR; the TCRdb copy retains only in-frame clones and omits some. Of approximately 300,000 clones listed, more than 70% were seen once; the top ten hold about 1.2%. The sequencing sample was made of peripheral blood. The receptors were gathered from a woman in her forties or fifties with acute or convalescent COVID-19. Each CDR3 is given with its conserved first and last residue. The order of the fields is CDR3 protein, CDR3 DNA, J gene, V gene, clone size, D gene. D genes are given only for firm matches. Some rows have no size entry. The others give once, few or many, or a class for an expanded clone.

CDR3 protein: CASSEGGDRVNYGYTF
CDR3 DNA: TGTGCCAGCAGTGAAGGGGGGGACAGGGTAAACTATGGCTACACCTTC
J gene: TRBJ1-2
V gene: TRBV25-1
clone size: few
D gene: TRBD1

CDR3 protein: CATGQSEETQYF
CDR3 DNA: TGTGCCACAGGACAGTCGGAGGAGACCCAGTACTTC
J gene: TRBJ2-5
V gene: TRBV24-1
clone size: .
D gene: .

CDR3 protein: CASSEGQSNYGYTF
CDR3 DNA: TGTGCCAGCAGTGAGGGACAGAGTAACTATGGCTACACCTTC
J gene: TRBJ1-2
V gene: TRBV6-4
clone size: once
D gene: TRBD1

CDR3 protein: CASSNVGVPNYGYTF
CDR3 DNA: TGCGCCAGCAGCAACGTTGGAGTTCCTAACTATGGCTACACCTTC
J gene: TRBJ1-2
V gene: TRBV5-1
clone size: .
D gene: .

CDR3 protein: CASSLLQEYYGYTF
CDR3 DNA: TGTGCCAGCAGTTTACTACAGGAATACTATGGCTACACCTTC
J gene: TRBJ1-2
V gene: TRBV28
clone size: few
D gene: .

CDR3 protein: CASSLSAGQVNTAFF
CDR3 DNA: TGTGCCAGCAGTTTATCGGCCGGACAGGTGAATACAGCTTTCTTT
J gene: TRBJ1-1
V gene: TRBV27
clone size: .
D gene: TRBD1

CDR3 protein: CSAREGRNQPQHF
CDR3 DNA: TGCAGCGCCAGGGAGGGTCGCAATCAGCCCCAGCATTTT
J gene: TRBJ1-5
V gene: TRBV29-1
clone size: .
D gene: .

CDR3 protein: CASSGQQGARTEAFF
CDR3 DNA: TGCGCCAGCAGCGGCCAACAGGGGGCGCGAACTGAAGCTTTCTTT
J gene: TRBJ1-1
V gene: TRBV5-1
clone size: .
D gene: TRBD1

CDR3 protein: CASSYTGQGTQYF
CDR3 DNA: TGTGCCAGCAGTTACACCGGGCAGGGGACCCAGTACTTC
J gene: TRBJ2-5
V gene: TRBV6-5
clone size: .
D gene: .

CDR3 protein: CASIKGGLNTEAFF
CDR3 DNA: TGTGCCAGCATAAAGGGCGGGTTGAACACTGAAGCTTTCTTT
J gene: TRBJ1-1
V gene: TRBV2
clone size: .
D gene: .

CDR3 protein: CASSRGEETQYF
CDR3 DNA: TGCGCCAGCAGCCGGGGGGAAGAGACCCAGTACTTC
J gene: TRBJ2-5
V gene: TRBV5-1
clone size: .
D gene: TRBD2

CDR3 protein: CASSPDRGNTIYF
CDR3 DNA: TGTGCCAGCAGCCCGGACAGGGGCAACACCATATATTTT
J gene: TRBJ1-3
V gene: TRBV7-2
clone size: once
D gene: TRBD1

CDR3 protein: CSVPGAGGYTF
CDR3 DNA: TGCAGCGTTCCCGGAGCGGGGGGCTACACCTTC
J gene: TRBJ1-2
V gene: TRBV29-1
clone size: few
D gene: .

CDR3 protein: CAINDRGYGYTF
CDR3 DNA: TGTGCCATCAATGACAGGGGCTACGGCTACACCTTC
J gene: TRBJ1-2
V gene: TRBV10-3
clone size: .
D gene: TRBD1

CDR3 protein: CASSSGQPDTEAFF
CDR3 DNA: TGCGCCAGCAGCTCGGGACAGCCGGACACTGAAGCTTTCTTT
J gene: TRBJ1-1
V gene: TRBV5-1
clone size: .
D gene: TRBD1

CDR3 protein: CASTETGDGYGYTF
CDR3 DNA: TGTGCCAGCACCGAGACAGGGGACGGCTATGGCTACACCTTC
J gene: TRBJ1-2
V gene: TRBV6-5
clone size: .
D gene: TRBD1

CDR3 protein: CASRRQRNTEAFF
CDR3 DNA: TGTGCCAGCAGACGACAGAGGAACACTGAAGCTTTCTTT
J gene: TRBJ1-1
V gene: TRBV12-3/TRBV12-4
clone size: once
D gene: .

CDR3 protein: CATSDSQGAKNIQYF
CDR3 DNA: TGTGCCACCAGTGACTCACAGGGGGCCAAAAACATTCAGTACTTC
J gene: TRBJ2-4
V gene: TRBV24-1
clone size: once
D gene: TRBD1

CDR3 protein: CASSYGGSTDTQYF
CDR3 DNA: TGTGCCAGCAGTTACGGGGGGAGCACAGATACGCAGTATTTT
J gene: TRBJ2-3
V gene: TRBV6-5
clone size: once
D gene: .

CDR3 protein: CASSQGNRGEKLFF
CDR3 DNA: TGTGCCAGCAGCCAGGGAAACAGGGGCGAAAAACTGTTTTTT
J gene: TRBJ1-4
V gene: TRBV3-1/TRBV3-2
clone size: .
D gene: TRBD1

CDR3 protein: CASRIARGTNEKLFF
CDR3 DNA: TGTGCCAGCAGGATCGCCAGGGGAACTAATGAAAAACTGTTTTTT
J gene: TRBJ1-4
V gene: TRBV6-5
clone size: .
D gene: .

CDR3 protein: CASSRGQGAYEQYF
CDR3 DNA: TGTGCCAGCAGTCGAGGACAGGGGGCGTACGAGCAGTACTTC
J gene: TRBJ2-7
V gene: TRBV11-1
clone size: few
D gene: TRBD1

CDR3 protein: CASSPTPGDEQYF
CDR3 DNA: TGTGCCAGCAGTCCGACCCCGGGAGACGAGCAGTACTTC
J gene: TRBJ2-7
V gene: TRBV7-2
clone size: .
D gene: .

CDR3 protein: CAWSAGGRNTNEQFF
CDR3 DNA: TGTGCCTGGAGTGCAGGGGGGAGGAATACCAATGAGCAGTTCTTC
J gene: TRBJ2-1
V gene: TRBV30
clone size: .
D gene: .

CDR3 protein: CASSLVAGSSTDTQYF
CDR3 DNA: TGTGCCAGCAGCTTAGTAGCGGGGTCTAGCACAGATACGCAGTATTTT
J gene: TRBJ2-3
V gene: TRBV7-7
clone size: once
D gene: TRBD2

CDR3 protein: CASSSSGDGDTIYF
CDR3 DNA: TGTGCCAGCAGCTCGTCAGGGGACGGGGACACCATATATTTT
J gene: TRBJ1-3
V gene: TRBV7-9
clone size: .
D gene: .

CDR3 protein: CASRYRGEEKLFF
CDR3 DNA: TGTGCCAGTAGATACAGGGGCGAGGAAAAACTGTTTTTT
J gene: TRBJ1-4
V gene: TRBV2
clone size: .
D gene: TRBD1

CDR3 protein: CASSPDNINTEAFF
CDR3 DNA: TGTGCCAGCAGCCCGGACAACATTAACACTGAAGCTTTCTTT
J gene: TRBJ1-1
V gene: TRBV7-2
clone size: .
D gene: .

CDR3 protein: CASSSGTGSIDEQFF
CDR3 DNA: TGTGCCAGCAGCTCCGGGACAGGGAGTATCGATGAGCAGTTCTTC
J gene: TRBJ2-1
V gene: TRBV6-5
clone size: few
D gene: TRBD1

CDR3 protein: CASSYPGVYEQYF
CDR3 DNA: TGTGCCAGCAGTTACCCGGGAGTCTACGAGCAGTACTTC
J gene: TRBJ2-7
V gene: TRBV6-2/TRBV6-3
clone size: .
D gene: .

CDR3 protein: CASTPDGAWNTEAFF
CDR3 DNA: TGTGCCAGTACCCCCGATGGGGCCTGGAACACTGAAGCTTTCTTT
J gene: TRBJ1-1
V gene: TRBV19
clone size: .
D gene: .

CDR3 protein: CASSQAGNSYEQYF
CDR3 DNA: TGTGCCAGCAGCCAGGCAGGGAACTCCTACGAGCAGTACTTC
J gene: TRBJ2-7
V gene: TRBV5-6
clone size: few
D gene: .

CDR3 protein: CASSLRSPNTGELFF
CDR3 DNA: TGTGCCAGCAGCTTGCGTAGCCCCAACACCGGGGAGCTGTTTTTT
J gene: TRBJ2-2
V gene: TRBV7-9
clone size: .
D gene: .

CDR3 protein: CASSHRHSSYEQYF
CDR3 DNA: TGTGCCAGTAGTCACCGACATTCCTCCTACGAGCAGTACTTC
J gene: TRBJ2-7
V gene: TRBV19
clone size: .
D gene: .

CDR3 protein: CASSPRGGYGYTF
CDR3 DNA: TGTGCCAGCAGCCCCCGGGGGGGCTATGGCTACACCTTC
J gene: TRBJ1-2
V gene: TRBV5-6
clone size: .
D gene: .

CDR3 protein: CASSLTGAINSPLHF
CDR3 DNA: TGTGCCAGCAGTTTGACAGGGGCCATTAATTCACCCCTCCACTTT
J gene: TRBJ1-6
V gene: TRBV27
clone size: .
D gene: TRBD1

CDR3 protein: CASSRDRVYGYTF
CDR3 DNA: TGTGCCAGCAGCCGTGACAGGGTCTATGGCTACACCTTC
J gene: TRBJ1-2
V gene: TRBV12-3/TRBV12-4
clone size: .
D gene: TRBD1

CDR3 protein: CAWSGSRLKNTIYF
CDR3 DNA: TGTGCCTGGAGTGGGAGCAGACTAAAAAACACCATATATTTT
J gene: TRBJ1-3
V gene: TRBV30
clone size: .
D gene: .

CDR3 protein: CASRSAGGRYGYTF
CDR3 DNA: TGTGCCAGCAGATCCGCCGGGGGAAGGTATGGCTACACCTTC
J gene: TRBJ1-2
V gene: TRBV21-1
clone size: .
D gene: .

CDR3 protein: CASSAGTVFGYTF
CDR3 DNA: TGTGCCAGCAGTGCCGGGACAGTATTTGGCTACACCTTC
J gene: TRBJ1-2
V gene: TRBV12-3/TRBV12-4
clone size: few
D gene: TRBD1

CDR3 protein: CASSGGQGRAEAFF
CDR3 DNA: TGTGCCAGCAGCGGCGGACAGGGGAGGGCTGAAGCTTTCTTT
J gene: TRBJ1-1
V gene: TRBV7-2
clone size: .
D gene: TRBD1

CDR3 protein: CASTIATGREQYF
CDR3 DNA: TGTGCCAGCACCATAGCGACAGGGAGGGAGCAGTACTTC
J gene: TRBJ2-7
V gene: TRBV2
clone size: few
D gene: .

CDR3 protein: CASSRRVFTDTQYF
CDR3 DNA: TGTGCCAGCAGCAGGCGGGTATTCACAGATACGCAGTATTTT
J gene: TRBJ2-3
V gene: TRBV21-1
clone size: .
D gene: .

CDR3 protein: CASIRQGGNEQFF
CDR3 DNA: TGTGCCAGCATAAGGCAGGGGGGCAATGAGCAGTTCTTC
J gene: TRBJ2-1
V gene: TRBV27
clone size: once
D gene: .

CDR3 protein: CASSGRGRGYTF
CDR3 DNA: TGTGCCAGCAGTGGCAGGGGGAGAGGCTACACCTTC
J gene: TRBJ1-2
V gene: TRBV2
clone size: .
D gene: TRBD1

CDR3 protein: CASSLPGQIYNEQFF
CDR3 DNA: TGTGCCAGCAGCTTACCGGGACAGATTTACAATGAGCAGTTCTTC
J gene: TRBJ2-1
V gene: TRBV7-9
clone size: .
D gene: TRBD1

CDR3 protein: CASSPLVGGMNTEAFF
CDR3 DNA: TGTGCCAGCAGCCCCCTTGTAGGGGGCATGAACACTGAAGCTTTCTTT
J gene: TRBJ1-1
V gene: TRBV27
clone size: .
D gene: TRBD1

CDR3 protein: CATSESGSRTGELFF
CDR3 DNA: TGTGCCACCAGTGAGAGCGGGAGTCGGACCGGGGAGCTGTTTTTT
J gene: TRBJ2-2
V gene: TRBV24-1
clone size: .
D gene: TRBD2